This entry lists 3 T cell receptor beta chains sequenced from one sample in a study of control samples from healthy donors and cancer patients. Repertoires were generated with immunoSEQ multiplex PCR, while TCRdb's copy carries only in-frame clones and drops some. This table has fewer than 150,000 clones, roughly nine tenths appearing once. Sequences were obtained from blood. These receptors were collected from a woman younger than 30 in good health.

This clone has only one observation. J is TRBJ1-2 and V is TRBV19, with 9 bases identical to TRBD1. Germline values: CDR1 LNHDA, CDR2 SQIVND (reference sequence). V dropped 3 bases and J dropped 6; count of bases not matched to a gene: 5. The length of the CDR3 is 14 residues. The CDR3 coding sequence is TGTGCCAGTAGTATCGCCGGGACAGGGAATGGCTACACCTTC. Translated, it gives CASSIAGTGNGYTF.

The chain couples TRBV13 to TRBJ2-3, with 9 positions matching TRBD2. The CDR3 consists of 14 residues. Germline V CDR1 and CDR2: PRHDT, FYEKMQ (reference sequence). J gave up 7 bases and V 8 bases, and 10 bases lay outside the gene matches. The CDR3 loop reads CASVFGGRGNTQYF. CDR3 DNA sequence: TGTGCCAGCGTGTTCGGCGGGAGGGGAAATACGCAGTATTTT.

V is TRBV18 and J is TRBJ2-3; 12 positions match TRBD2. With 8 bases clipped from V and 2 bases from J, the junction kept 20 bases outside the gene matches. The CDR3 sequence is 20 residues long. The germline V gene encodes CDR1 KGHSH and CDR2 LQKENI. The CDR3 region is CASPTSGTSGPLELTDTQYF. The CDR3 DNA follows: TGTGCCAGCCCTACGTCCGGGACTAGCGGGCCCCTGGAACTCACAGATACGCAGTATTTT.